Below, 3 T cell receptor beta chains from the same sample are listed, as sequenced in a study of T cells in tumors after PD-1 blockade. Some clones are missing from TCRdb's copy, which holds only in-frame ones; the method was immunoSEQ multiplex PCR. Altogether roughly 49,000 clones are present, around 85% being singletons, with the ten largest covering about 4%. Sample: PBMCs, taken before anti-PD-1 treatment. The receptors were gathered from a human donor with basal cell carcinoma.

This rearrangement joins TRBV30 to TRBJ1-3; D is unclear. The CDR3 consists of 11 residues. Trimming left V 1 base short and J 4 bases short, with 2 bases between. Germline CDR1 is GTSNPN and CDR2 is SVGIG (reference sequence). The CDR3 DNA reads TGTGCCTGGAGTGAGGGAAACACCATATATTTT. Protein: CAWSEGNTIYF.

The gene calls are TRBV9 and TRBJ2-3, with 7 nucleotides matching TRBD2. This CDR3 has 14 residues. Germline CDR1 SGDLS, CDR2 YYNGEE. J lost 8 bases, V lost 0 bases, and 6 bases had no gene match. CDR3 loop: CASSVATGGGTQYF. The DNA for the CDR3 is TGTGCCAGCAGCGTAGCTACGGGGGGAGGTACGCAGTATTTT.

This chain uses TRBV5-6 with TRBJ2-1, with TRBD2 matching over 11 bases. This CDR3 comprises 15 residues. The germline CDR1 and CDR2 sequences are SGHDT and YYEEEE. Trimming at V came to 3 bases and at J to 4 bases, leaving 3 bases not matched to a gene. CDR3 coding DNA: TGTGCCAGCAGCTGGCTAGCGGGGGGATACAATGAGCAGTTCTTC. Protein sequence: CASSWLAGGYNEQFF.